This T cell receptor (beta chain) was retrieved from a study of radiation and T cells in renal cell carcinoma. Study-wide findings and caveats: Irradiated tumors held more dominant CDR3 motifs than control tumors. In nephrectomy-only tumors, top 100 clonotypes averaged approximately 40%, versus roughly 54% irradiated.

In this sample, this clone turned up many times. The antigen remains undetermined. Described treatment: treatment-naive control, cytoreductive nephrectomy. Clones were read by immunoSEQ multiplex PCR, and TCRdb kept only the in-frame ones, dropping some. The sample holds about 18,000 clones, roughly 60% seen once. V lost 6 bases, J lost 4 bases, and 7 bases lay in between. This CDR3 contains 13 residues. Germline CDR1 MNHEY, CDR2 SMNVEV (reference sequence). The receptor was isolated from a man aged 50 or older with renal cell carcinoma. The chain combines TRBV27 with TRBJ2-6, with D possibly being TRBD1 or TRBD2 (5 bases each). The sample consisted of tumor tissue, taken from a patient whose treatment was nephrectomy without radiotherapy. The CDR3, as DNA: TGTGCCAGCAGGGGGGTAGGGGCCAACGTCCTGACTTTC. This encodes CASRGVGANVLTF. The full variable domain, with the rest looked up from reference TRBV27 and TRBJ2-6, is EAQVTQNPRYLITVTGKKLTVTCSQNMNHEYMSWYRQDPGLGLRQIYYSMNVEVTDKGDVPEGYKVSRKEKRNFPLILESPSPNQTSLYFCASRGVGANVLTFGAGSRLTVL.